These 21 T cell receptor beta chains were sequenced from one sample in a study of spatial heterogeneity in lung cancer. Regarding time point: sample taken at primary tumor resection. MiXCR, applied by TCRdb to the 5' RACE reads, yields one record per CDR3 protein. The repertoire includes more than 20,000 distinct CDR3 sequences, less than 6% of them detected once, and 30% to 40% sits in the top ten. This material consisted of PBMCs, taken at surgery. These receptors were collected from a male donor with early-stage non-small cell lung cancer.

This clonotype was picked up many times. The rearrangement joins TRBV19 to TRBJ2-3; 7 bases match TRBD1. With V trimmed by 5 bases and J by 1 base, 9 bases remained unmatched. The CDR3 runs to 16 residues. In germline, CDR1 is LNHDA, CDR2 SQIVND (reference sequence). The CDR3 sequence: CASSPIRQGGTDTQYF. For the CDR3, the DNA is TGTGCCAGTAGTCCTATCCGACAGGGTGGCACAGATACGCAGTATTTT.

This clonotype occurred a few times. The chain carries TRBV27 and TRBJ1-2, with D maybe TRBD1 (6 bases). Germline V lookup: CDR1 MNHEY, CDR2 SMNVEV (reference sequence). The CDR3 covers 14 residues. The V and J ends lost 7 bases and 8 bases respectively, with 20 bases between them. The CDR3 reads CASIPRGGAGGYTF. The CDR3 bases are TGTGCCAGCATCCCGCGGGGGGGCGCGGGGGGCTACACCTTC.

This clonotype was seen repeatedly, ten times or more. The genes are TRBV20-1 and TRBJ2-2; tentatively, D is TRBD2 (6 bases). V lost 3 bases, J lost 5 bases, and 16 bases lay in between. CDR3 length: 15 residues. The germline gives CDR1 DFQATT, CDR2 SNEGSKA (reference sequence). Here the CDR3 reads CSARAPGERTGELFF. In DNA, the CDR3 is TGCAGTGCTAGGGCCCCGGGGGAGAGGACCGGGGAGCTGTTTTTT.

This clonotype was counted at least ten times. The chain joins TRBV28 to TRBJ1-2; possible D gene TRBD1, 6 bases. Trimming shortened V by 3 bases and J by 7 bases, and 15 bases separated the two germline ends. Germline V gives CDR1 MDHEN, CDR2 SYDVKM. CDR3 length equals 14 residues. The CDR3 bases are TGTGCCAGCAGTTTGCCTGGACAGTTCGGTGGCTACACCTTC. This gives the protein CASSLPGQFGGYTF.

This clonotype was counted at least ten times. This chain links TRBV11-1 with TRBJ1-1; 11 bases map to TRBD1. CDR3 length equals 14 residues. V shed 5 bases and J 4 bases; nucleotides not matched to a gene: 3. Germline V lookup: CDR1 SGHAT, CDR2 FQDESV (reference sequence). The CDR3 loop is CASSRTGGGTEAFF. The CDR3 DNA reads TGTGCCAGCAGCCGGACAGGGGGCGGCACTGAAGCTTTCTTT. Using reference TRBV11-1 and TRBJ1-1 for the parts outside the CDR3, the full variable domain is EAEVAQSPRYKITEKSQAVAFWCDPISGHATLYWYRQILGQGPELLVQFQDESVVDDSQLPKDRFSAERLKGVDSTLKIQPAELGDSAMYLCASSRTGGGTEAFFGQGTRLTVV.

This clonotype was observed many times. The chain links TRBV30 to TRBJ2-7; 9 nucleotides line up with TRBD1. V shed 5 bases and J 3 bases; nucleotides not matched to a gene: 2. The germline V gene has CDR1 GTSNPN and CDR2 SVGIG (reference sequence). CDR3 length equals 12 residues. CDR3 in amino acids: CAWGQGIYEQYF. The DNA for the CDR3 is TGTGCCTGGGGACAGGGGATCTACGAGCAGTACTTC.

The V call is TRBV5-4, the J call TRBJ2-2; 7 bases match TRBD1. The CDR3 covers 16 residues. CDR1 and CDR2 from the germline V gene are SGHNT and YYREEE (reference sequence). J was trimmed by 2 bases and V by 6 bases; bases with no gene match: 10. In nucleotides, the CDR3 is TGTGCCAGCACCCTAGGGGGCAGGGGTAACACCGGGGAGCTGTTTTTT. It encodes CASTLGGRGNTGELFF.

This clonotype was counted at least ten times. V gene TRBV6-1 combines with J gene TRBJ2-7; D gene uncertain. Between the trimmed V and J ends, which lost 6 bases and 0 bases, there was a span of 15 bases. This CDR3 spans 15 amino acids. From germline, CDR1 is MNHNS and CDR2 SASEGT. CDR3 DNA sequence: TGTGCCAGCAGCGTCCTGGAGTCTAGCTCCTACGAGCAGTACTTC. Translation: CASSVLESSSYEQYF.

The chain carries TRBV7-2 and TRBJ1-2, with D perhaps matching TRBD1 (6 bases). The ends were cut back, 5 bases at V and 4 bases at J, with 17 bases in the middle. The CDR3 is made up of 15 amino acids. Germline V gene lookup returns CDR1 SGHTA and CDR2 FQGNSA. Here the CDR3 reads CASSPGALSSYGYTF. CDR3 sequence (DNA): TGTGCCAGCAGCCCGGGGGCTTTAAGCAGCTATGGCTACACCTTC.

This clonotype was found many times. The chain joins TRBV19 to TRBJ1-4, with D possibly matching TRBD1 (5 bases). The CDR3 has 11 amino acids. Trimming left V 9 bases short and J 8 bases short, with 10 bases between. Germline V lookup: CDR1 LNHDA, CDR2 SQIVND (reference sequence). CDR3 sequence reads: CASLRGEKLFF. Written as DNA, the CDR3 is TGTGCCAGCCTCCGGGGGGAAAAACTGTTTTTT.

The sample holds a few counts of this clonotype. V usage is TRBV5-1 and J usage is TRBJ2-2; 7 nucleotides agree with TRBD1. This CDR3 region has 16 residues. Germline-derived CDR1 and CDR2 are SGHRS and YFSETQ. Trimming removed 4 bases from V and 2 bases from J; junction bases left unmatched: 8. CDR3 in amino acids: CASSLRDRSNTGELFF. The CDR3 DNA follows: TGCGCCAGCAGCCTAAGGGACAGATCCAACACCGGGGAGCTGTTTTTT. The full variable domain, rest sourced from reference TRBV5-1 and TRBJ2-2, is KAGVTQTPRYLIKTRGQQVTLSCSPISGHRSVSWYQQTPGQGLQFLFEYFSETQRNKGNFPGRFSGRQFSNSRSEMNVSTLELGDSALYLCASSLRDRSNTGELFFGEGSRLTVL.

At least ten counts were recorded for this clonotype. The chain links TRBV24-1 to TRBJ2-3; 8 bases map to TRBD2. V shed 4 bases and J 4 bases; nucleotides not matched to a gene: 12. Germline V gene sequence: CDR1 KGHDR, CDR2 SFDVKD. This CDR3 contains 17 residues. The chain's CDR3 is CATSDPGSGGASDTQYF. The CDR3 DNA is TGTGCCACCAGTGACCCCGGTTCGGGGGGGGCATCAGATACGCAGTATTTT.

This clonotype appeared many times. V and J are TRBV20-1 and TRBJ1-5, with D unclear. CDR1 DFQATT and CDR2 SNEGSKA come from the germline V gene (reference sequence). The V end lost 0 bases, the J end lost 0 bases, and 6 bases lay between the germline ends. The CDR3 extends over 14 amino acids. The chain's CDR3 is CSARDVNSNQPQHF. Here the CDR3 DNA reads TGCAGTGCTAGAGACGTTAATAGCAATCAGCCCCAGCATTTT.

V is TRBV19 and J is TRBJ1-2; D gene ambiguous. V dropped 6 bases and J dropped 1 base, with 3 bases sitting between them. The V gene's germline CDR1 is LNHDA and CDR2 SQIVND (reference sequence). The CDR3 runs to 11 residues. The CDR3 is CASRNNYGYTF. Written as DNA, the CDR3 is TGTGCCAGTAGAAATAACTATGGCTACACCTTC.

This clonotype was recorded at least ten times. The chain has TRBV5-4 and TRBJ2-7, with D uncertain. This CDR3 is 15 amino acids long. Germline values: CDR1 SGHNT, CDR2 YYREEE (reference sequence). The ends were cut back, 0 bases at V and 2 bases at J, with 12 bases in the middle. CDR3 bases: TGTGCCAGCAGCTTGGATTATGGCGGTCCCTACGAGCAGTACTTC. It translates to CASSLDYGGPYEQYF.

This clonotype was recorded at least ten times. V and J are TRBV20-1 and TRBJ2-7; unclear D gene. Trimming cost V 5 bases and J 6 bases, with 14 bases left between them. This CDR3 spans 12 amino acids. The germline V gene has CDR1 DFQATT and CDR2 SNEGSKA (reference sequence). The CDR3 loop reads CSAPGPTSEQYF. The CDR3 DNA reads TGCAGTGCTCCCGGCCCGACCTCCGAGCAGTACTTC.

This clonotype was found many times. The genes are TRBV6-5 and TRBJ1-5; D unclear. The CDR3 consists of 14 residues. The germline gives CDR1 MNHEY, CDR2 SVGAGI. Trimming removed 2 bases from V and 4 bases from J, with 9 bases in between. The CDR3 loop is CASSYTAVNQPQHF. CDR3 nucleotide sequence: TGTGCCAGCAGTTACACGGCGGTTAATCAGCCCCAGCATTTT.

There are many counts of this clonotype. This chain links TRBV5-4 with TRBJ2-5; 8 positions match TRBD1. The CDR3 is made up of 15 amino acids. The germline V gene has CDR1 SGHNT and CDR2 YYREEE (reference sequence). J lost 4 bases, V lost 7 bases, and 12 bases had no gene match. CDR3 nucleotides: TGTGCCAGCGGGCTCCCTAACACAGGGGGAGAGACCCAGTACTTC. Translated: CASGLPNTGGETQYF. The variable domain in full, completed from reference TRBV5-4 and TRBJ2-5, reads ETGVTQSPTHLIKTRGQQVTLRCSSQSGHNTVSWYQQALGQGPQFIFQYYREEENGRGNFPPRFSGLQFPNYSSELNVNALELDDSALYLCASGLPNTGGETQYFGPGTRLLVL.

This clonotype has a count of ten or more. The V gene is TRBV13, the J gene TRBJ2-7; perhaps TRBD1 as D (6 bases). The CDR3 is 12 amino acids. Germline V gene sequence: CDR1 PRHDT, CDR2 FYEKMQ (reference sequence). Deletions cut 5 bases from V and 6 bases from J, with 11 bases between. Written as DNA, the CDR3 is TGTGCCAGCAGCCCTACAGGGAGCGAGCAGTACTTC. This codes for CASSPTGSEQYF.

This clonotype was seen ten or more times. The chain links TRBV29-1 to TRBJ2-5; 7 nucleotides agree with TRBD1. The CDR3 loop spans 12 amino acids. V shed 7 bases, J shed 1 base, and the junction held 3 bases outside the gene matches. Germline assignment: CDR1 SQVTM and CDR2 ANQGSEA. CDR3 bases: TGCAGCGCTGGACAGGTCCAAGAGACCCAGTACTTC. Translating gives CSAGQVQETQYF.

In this sample, this clonotype turned up many times. This chain connects TRBV20-1 to TRBJ2-7, with D tentatively TRBD1 or TRBD2 (5 bases each). Germline assignment: CDR1 DFQATT and CDR2 SNEGSKA (reference sequence). V was trimmed by 5 bases and J by 8 bases, leaving 13 bases between them. The CDR3 covers 11 residues. The DNA for the CDR3 is TGCAGTGCTTCGGACTGGGGGAAGCAGTACTTC. Translation gives CSASDWGKQYF.